Listed below are T cell receptor beta chains from one sample, sequenced in a study of shared clonotypes between healthy human individuals. Libraries were prepared by immunoSEQ multiplex PCR; TCRdb keeps only in-frame clonotypes and omits some of them. The sample consists of 1 million to 1.3 million clones, approximately 80% of them appearing once. Sequences were obtained from memory CD4+ T cells from PBMCs. Source of these receptors: a man between 18 and 29 years old in good health. Some clones in this sample may be carry-over from other donors' samples. CDR3s include the opening cysteine and the closing phenylalanine or tryptophan. A D gene is named only where the DNA matches it firmly. Not all rows give a size; the values are once, few, many and, for expanded clones, a class.

V gene	J gene	clone size	D gene	CDR3 protein	CDR3 DNA
TRBV5-1	TRBJ2-7	NA	TRBD2	CASSLSALAETTYEQYF	TGCGCCAGCAGCTTGTCCGCTCTAGCGGAGACCACCTACGAGCAGTACTTC
TRBV27	TRBJ2-7	few	NA	CASSLAGSTYEQYF	TGTGCCAGCAGTTTAGCGGGATCGACCTACGAGCAGTACTTC
TRBV5-1	TRBJ2-3	NA	NA	CASSAPYRQRDTDTQYF	TGCGCCAGCAGCGCCCCCTACAGACAAAGGGATACAGATACGCAGTATTTT
TRBV5-4	TRBJ2-7	NA	NA	CASSRDPSYEQYF	TGTGCCAGCAGTCGGGACCCTTCCTACGAGCAGTACTTC
TRBV11-3	TRBJ2-5	NA	NA	CASSLSNQETQYF	TGTGCCAGCAGCTTAAGCAATCAAGAGACCCAGTACTTC
TRBV19	TRBJ1-1	NA	NA	CASSSHGGPNTEAFF	TGTGCCAGTAGTAGTCATGGGGGTCCGAACACTGAAGCTTTCTTT
TRBV5-4	TRBJ2-5	few	NA	CASSGQNQETQYF	TGTGCCAGCAGCGGACAGAACCAAGAGACCCAGTACTTC
TRBV7-3	TRBJ2-7	NA	TRBD1	CASSAWTGGLKEQYF	TGTGCCAGCAGCGCGTGGACAGGGGGACTCAAAGAGCAGTACTTC
TRBV2	TRBJ1-2	NA	TRBD1	CASSEGWQGAEGYTF	TGTGCCAGCAGTGAAGGTTGGCAGGGGGCGGAGGGCTACACCTTC
TRBV18	TRBJ2-1	NA	TRBD2	CASSPRVAGGPGNEQFF	TGTGCCAGCTCACCTCGAGTAGCGGGAGGGCCAGGCAATGAGCAGTTCTTC
TRBV15	TRBJ1-5	NA	NA	CATSRVSGRNQPQHF	TGTGCCACCAGCAGAGTATCAGGGCGCAATCAGCCCCAGCATTTT
TRBV2	TRBJ2-4	NA	NA	CASNDPGAKNIQYF	TGTGCCAGCAATGACCCCGGCGCCAAAAACATTCAGTACTTC
TRBV2	TRBJ2-1	NA	TRBD2	CASSARSGNSYNEQFF	TGTGCCAGCAGCGCTCGTAGCGGGAACTCCTACAATGAGCAGTTCTTC
TRBV14	TRBJ2-1	NA	TRBD2	CASSQGLAGGYYNEQFF	TGTGCCAGCAGCCAGGGACTAGCGGGAGGCTACTACAATGAGCAGTTCTTC
TRBV5-1	TRBJ2-2	NA	TRBD1	CASSSRGPNQIFANTGELFF	TGCGCCAGCAGCTCCAGGGGGCCTAACCAAATCTTCGCGAACACCGGGGAGCTGTTTTTT
TRBV28	TRBJ1-2	once	NA	CASSRTVGDGYTF	TGTGCCAGCAGCCGGACAGTCGGGGATGGCTACACCTTC
TRBV9	TRBJ2-3	NA	NA	CASSVGPPDIYTQYF	TGTGCCAGCAGCGTAGGGCCACCCGATATTTATACGCAGTATTTT
TRBV18	TRBJ1-2	NA	NA	CASSPDGGGGYTF	TGTGCCAGCTCACCCGACGGTGGGGGTGGCTACACCTTC
TRBV15	TRBJ2-7	NA	NA	CATSRGDSTYEQYF	TGTGCCACCAGCAGAGGGGACTCGACCTACGAGCAGTACTTC
TRBV28	TRBJ2-1	NA	NA	CASSLDSYRVSRSYNEQFF	TGTGCCAGCAGTTTAGACTCCTACAGAGTCTCGAGATCCTACAATGAGCAGTTCTTC
TRBV29-1	TRBJ2-7	NA	TRBD2	CSVVGLAGVGQYF	TGCAGCGTTGTTGGGCTAGCGGGAGTCGGGCAGTACTTC
TRBV12-5	TRBJ1-2	once	TRBD1	CASGLGTGVGDGYTF	TGTGCTAGTGGTTTGGGGACAGGGGTCGGCGATGGCTACACCTTC
TRBV18	TRBJ1-3	NA	NA	CASSPGGINTIYF	TGTGCCAGCTCACCAGGGGGTATCAACACCATATATTTT
TRBV11-2	TRBJ2-7	once	TRBD2	CASSPRGTSGHPYEQYF	TGTGCCAGCAGCCCTAGGGGGACTAGCGGCCACCCATACGAGCAGTACTTC
TRBV7-9	TRBJ1-5	NA	NA	CASSPIGGSNQPQHF	TGTGCCAGCAGCCCCATCGGGGGTAGCAATCAGCCCCAGCATTTT
TRBV6-1	TRBJ2-1	NA	TRBD2	CASSAGLAGVYNEQFF	TGTGCCAGCAGTGCTGGACTAGCGGGAGTGTACAATGAGCAGTTCTTC
TRBV7-2	TRBJ1-2	NA	NA	CASSLRTYGYTF	TGTGCCAGCAGCTTAAGAACCTATGGCTACACCTTC
TRBV30	TRBJ2-1	NA	NA	CAWTGGSYNEQFF	TGTGCCTGGACCGGGGGCAGCTACAATGAGCAGTTCTTC
TRBV4-1	TRBJ1-6	NA	TRBD1	CASSLIPDRAYNSPLHF	TGCGCCAGCAGCCTAATACCGGACAGGGCCTATAATTCACCCCTCCACTTT
TRBV6-5	TRBJ2-1	many	TRBD2	CASSLGLAGVDEQFF	TGTGCCAGCAGCCTGGGACTAGCGGGAGTGGATGAGCAGTTCTTC
TRBV2	TRBJ2-7	NA	NA	CASRYSGDPGDEQYF	TGTGCCAGCAGATATTCAGGGGATCCCGGCGACGAGCAGTACTTC
TRBV5-1	TRBJ2-5	NA	NA	CASSSGGGSGKETQYF	TGCGCCAGCAGTTCCGGTGGGGGTAGCGGCAAAGAGACCCAGTACTTC
TRBV7-9	TRBJ2-5	NA	NA	CASSSRQVGETQYF	TGTGCCAGCAGCTCAAGACAGGTTGGAGAGACCCAGTACTTC
TRBV9	TRBJ1-1	once	NA	CASSLYPIGDTEAFF	TGTGCCAGCAGCCTCTACCCTATTGGGGACACTGAAGCTTTCTTT
TRBV29-1	TRBJ2-5	NA	NA	CSARGVQETQYF	TGCAGCGCCAGGGGGGTCCAAGAGACCCAGTACTTC
TRBV28	TRBJ1-5	NA	NA	CAHQASNQPQHF	TGTGCTCATCAGGCTAGCAATCAGCCCCAGCATTTT
TRBV28	TRBJ1-1	NA	NA	CASSLFRNEAFF	TGTGCCAGCAGTTTATTCCGGAACGAAGCTTTCTTT
TRBV7-2	TRBJ2-7	NA	NA	CASSWTRTTYEQYF	TGTGCCAGCAGCTGGACACGTACAACCTACGAGCAGTACTTC
TRBV11-2	TRBJ2-7	once	TRBD2	CASSSGTSGLEQYF	TGTGCCAGCAGCTCCGGGACTAGCGGTCTCGAGCAGTACTTC
TRBV5-1	TRBJ2-7	NA	NA	CASTSEGAKEQYF	TGCGCCAGCACCTCGGAGGGGGCCAAAGAGCAGTACTTC
TRBV7-9	TRBJ2-7	many	NA	CASSLRGGYEQYF	TGTGCCAGCAGCTTACGGGGTGGTTACGAGCAGTACTTC
TRBV28	TRBJ2-1	NA	NA	CASRVEYNEQFF	TGTGCCAGCAGGGTTGAGTACAATGAGCAGTTCTTC
TRBV27	TRBJ2-1	once	TRBD1	CASSPTDRGTARQFF	TGTGCCAGCAGTCCGACGGACAGGGGCACGGCGAGGCAGTTCTTC
TRBV5-1	TRBJ2-7	NA	NA	CASSPTISPTAWEQYF	TGCGCCAGCAGCCCCACCATAAGCCCTACGGCCTGGGAGCAGTACTTC
TRBV28	TRBJ2-7	NA	TRBD2	CASSTIAGGRYEQYF	TGTGCCAGCAGCACAATAGCGGGAGGGCGGTACGAGCAGTACTTC
TRBV7-9	TRBJ2-2	NA	NA	CASSLALANTGELFF	TGTGCCAGCAGCTTAGCACTAGCTAACACCGGGGAGCTGTTTTTT
TRBV4-1	TRBJ1-1	NA	NA	CASSQVTAGWVTEAFF	TGCGCCAGCAGCCAGGTCACGGCAGGGTGGGTCACTGAAGCTTTCTTT
TRBV29-1	TRBJ1-1	NA	NA	CSVSRRSNTEAFF	TGCAGCGTTTCCCGGCGGTCGAACACTGAAGCTTTCTTT
TRBV11-2	TRBJ2-7	NA	NA	CASSRGGTRTSYEQYF	TGTGCCAGCAGCCGAGGCGGGACCAGAACCTCCTACGAGCAGTACTTC
TRBV5-1	TRBJ1-3	NA	NA	CASSSGTAGNTIYF	TGCGCCAGCAGCTCAGGAACGGCTGGAAACACCATATATTTT
TRBV10-3	TRBJ2-5	NA	TRBD2	CAISDASGFGTQYF	TGTGCCATCAGTGATGCTAGCGGGTTTGGGACCCAGTACTTC
TRBV5-4	TRBJ2-5	few	TRBD2	CASSSSRAGLAGETQYF	TGTGCCAGCAGCTCATCCAGAGCGGGACTAGCGGGAGAGACCCAGTACTTC
TRBV2	TRBJ2-3	NA	NA	CASSEGRDTQYF	TGTGCCAGCAGTGAGGGTCGGGATACGCAGTATTTT
TRBV28	TRBJ1-2	NA	NA	CASRPNYGYTF	TGTGCCAGCCGGCCCAACTATGGCTACACCTTC
TRBV28	TRBJ2-7	NA	TRBD2	CASSSTGTSGLEQYF	TGTGCCAGCAGTTCGACCGGGACTAGCGGTTTGGAGCAGTACTTC
TRBV27	TRBJ2-7	NA	NA	CASSLRPGGYEQYF	TGTGCCAGCAGTTTACGGCCAGGAGGCTACGAGCAGTACTTC
TRBV6-1	TRBJ1-5	NA	NA	CASSETNSNQPQHF	TGTGCCAGCAGTGAAACGAATAGCAATCAGCCCCAGCATTTT